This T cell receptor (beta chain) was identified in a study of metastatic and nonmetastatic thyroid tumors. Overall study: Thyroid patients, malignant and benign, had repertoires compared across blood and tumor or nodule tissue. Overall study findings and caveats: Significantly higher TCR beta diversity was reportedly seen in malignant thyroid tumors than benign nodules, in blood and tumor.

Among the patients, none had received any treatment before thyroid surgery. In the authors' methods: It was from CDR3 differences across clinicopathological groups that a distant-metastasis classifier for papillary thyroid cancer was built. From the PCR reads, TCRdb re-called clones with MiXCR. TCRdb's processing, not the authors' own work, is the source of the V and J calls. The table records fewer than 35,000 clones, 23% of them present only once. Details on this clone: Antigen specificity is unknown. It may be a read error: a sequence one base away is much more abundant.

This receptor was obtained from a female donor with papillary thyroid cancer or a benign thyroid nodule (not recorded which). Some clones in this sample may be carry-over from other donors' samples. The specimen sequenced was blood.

The chain's CDR3 is CASSEADGSGDTQYF. CDR3 in DNA: TGTGCCAGCAGTGAAGCGGACGGGAGCGGAGATACCCAGTACTTC. This sequence joins TRBV2 and TRBJ2-5, with D possibly matching TRBD2 (6 bases). The germline gives CDR1 SNHLY, CDR2 FYNNEI. The CDR3 spans 15 residues. Deletions cut 0 bases from V and 8 bases from J, with 16 bases between. Combining the CDR3 with reference TRBV2 and TRBJ2-5 gives the whole variable domain EPEVTQTPSHQVTQMGQEVILRCVPISNHLYFYWYRQILGQKVEFLVSFYNNEISEKSEIFDDQFSVERPDGSNFTLKIRSTKLEDSAMYFCASSEADGSGDTQYFGPGTRLLVL.